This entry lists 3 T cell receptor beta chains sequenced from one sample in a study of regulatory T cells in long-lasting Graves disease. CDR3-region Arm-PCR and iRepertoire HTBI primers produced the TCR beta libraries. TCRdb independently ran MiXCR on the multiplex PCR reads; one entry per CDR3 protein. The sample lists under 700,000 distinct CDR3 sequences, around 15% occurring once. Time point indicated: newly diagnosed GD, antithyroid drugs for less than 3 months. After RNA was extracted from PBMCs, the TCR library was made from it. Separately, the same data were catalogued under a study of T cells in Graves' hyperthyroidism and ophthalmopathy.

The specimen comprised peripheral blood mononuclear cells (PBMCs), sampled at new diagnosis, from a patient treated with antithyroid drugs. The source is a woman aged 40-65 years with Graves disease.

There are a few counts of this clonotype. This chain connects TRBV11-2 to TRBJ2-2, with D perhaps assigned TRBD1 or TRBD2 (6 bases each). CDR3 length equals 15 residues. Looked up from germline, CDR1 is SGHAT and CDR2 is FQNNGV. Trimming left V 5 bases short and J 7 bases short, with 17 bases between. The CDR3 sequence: CASSLGGGSGGELFF. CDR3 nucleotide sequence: TGTGCCAGCAGCCTCGGAGGGGGGAGCGGCGGGGAGCTGTTTTTT.

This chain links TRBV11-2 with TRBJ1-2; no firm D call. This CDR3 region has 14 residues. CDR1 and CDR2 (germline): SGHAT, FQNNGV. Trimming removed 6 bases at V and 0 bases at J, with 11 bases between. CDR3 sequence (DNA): TGTGCCAGCAGGGGCGCTGGATCTAACTATGGCTACACCTTC. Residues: CASRGAGSNYGYTF.

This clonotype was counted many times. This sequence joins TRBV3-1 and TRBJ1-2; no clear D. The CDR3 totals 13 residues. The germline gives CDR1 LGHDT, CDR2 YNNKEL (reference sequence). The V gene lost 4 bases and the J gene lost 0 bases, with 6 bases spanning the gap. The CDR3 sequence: CASSPTSNYGYTF. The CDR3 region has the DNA TGTGCCAGCAGCCCAACCTCTAACTATGGCTACACCTTC.